This T cell receptor (beta chain) appears in the sequencing data of a study of tumor and adjacent non-tumor tissue in lung cancer. Whole-study context: There were 12 adenocarcinoma, a couple of squamous cell carcinoma and 1 small cell lung cancer cases.

The library came from three nested PCR rounds adapted from ARM-PCR protocols. MiXCR was run by TCRdb on the multiplex PCR reads, yielding one entry per CDR3 protein. Here the sample spans about 98,000 distinct CDR3 sequences, approximately 80% being singletons. No cell sorting was done before RNA was extracted from the tissue. The normal lung tissue was taken more than 3 cm from the tumor edge. V lost 7 bases, J lost 7 bases, and 10 bases lay in between. CDR3 size: 11 residues. Per germline, CDR1 SQVTM and CDR2 ANQGSEA. The study's findings and limits: Tumor repertoires had a smaller top 100 clone share than normal lung. Higher tumor TCR diversity was associated with shorter survival.

As regards this clonotype: Its antigen is not known. Lacking the conserved final phenylalanine or tryptophan, this CDR3 likely reflects a read error.

The receptor was isolated from a man aged 55-75 years with small cell lung cancer. This chain connects TRBV29-1 to TRBJ2-2; possibly TRBD1 or TRBD2 for D (5 bases each). Sequencing used distant non-tumor lung tissue. CDR3 residues: CSGRDVGELFI. The CDR3 DNA reads TGCAGCGGTCGGGACGTCGGGGAGCTGTTTATT.